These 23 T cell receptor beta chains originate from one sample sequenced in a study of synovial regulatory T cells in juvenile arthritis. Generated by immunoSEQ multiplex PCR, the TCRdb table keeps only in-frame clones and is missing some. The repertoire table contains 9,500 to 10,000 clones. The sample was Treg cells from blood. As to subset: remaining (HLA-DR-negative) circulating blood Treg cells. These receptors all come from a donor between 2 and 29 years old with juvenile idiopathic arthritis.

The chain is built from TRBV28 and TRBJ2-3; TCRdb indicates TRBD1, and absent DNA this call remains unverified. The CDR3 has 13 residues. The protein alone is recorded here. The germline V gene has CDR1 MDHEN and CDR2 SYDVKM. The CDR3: CASLDSSTDTQYF.

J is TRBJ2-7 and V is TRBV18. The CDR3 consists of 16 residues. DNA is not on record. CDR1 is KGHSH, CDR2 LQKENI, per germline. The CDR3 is CASSPGGAEERYEQYF.

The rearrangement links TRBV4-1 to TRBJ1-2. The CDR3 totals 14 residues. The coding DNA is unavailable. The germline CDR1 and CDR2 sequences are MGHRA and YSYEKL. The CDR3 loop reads CASSQDGGMWGYTF.

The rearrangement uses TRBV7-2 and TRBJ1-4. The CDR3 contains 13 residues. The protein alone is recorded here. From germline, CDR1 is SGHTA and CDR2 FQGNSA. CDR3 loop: CASSPGRGEKLFF.

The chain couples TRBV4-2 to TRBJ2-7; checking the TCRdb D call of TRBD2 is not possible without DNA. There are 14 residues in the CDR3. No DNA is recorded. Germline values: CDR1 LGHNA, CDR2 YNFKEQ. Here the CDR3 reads CASSHRLADYEQYF.

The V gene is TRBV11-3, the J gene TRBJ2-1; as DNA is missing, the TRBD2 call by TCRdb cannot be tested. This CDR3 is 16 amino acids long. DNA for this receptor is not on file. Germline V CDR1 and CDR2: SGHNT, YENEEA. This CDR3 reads CASSVRGGWESGEQFF.

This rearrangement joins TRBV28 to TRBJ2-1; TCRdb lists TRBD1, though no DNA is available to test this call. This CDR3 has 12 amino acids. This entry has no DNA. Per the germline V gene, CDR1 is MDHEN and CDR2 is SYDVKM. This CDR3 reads CASSLSLGRQFF.

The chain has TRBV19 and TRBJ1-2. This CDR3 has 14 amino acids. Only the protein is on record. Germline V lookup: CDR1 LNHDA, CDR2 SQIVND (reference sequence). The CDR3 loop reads CASSPQGLNYGYTF.

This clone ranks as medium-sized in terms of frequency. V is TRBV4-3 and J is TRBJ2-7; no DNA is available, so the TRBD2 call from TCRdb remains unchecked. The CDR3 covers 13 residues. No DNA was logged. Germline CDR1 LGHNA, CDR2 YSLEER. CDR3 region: CASSQPTGGEQYF.

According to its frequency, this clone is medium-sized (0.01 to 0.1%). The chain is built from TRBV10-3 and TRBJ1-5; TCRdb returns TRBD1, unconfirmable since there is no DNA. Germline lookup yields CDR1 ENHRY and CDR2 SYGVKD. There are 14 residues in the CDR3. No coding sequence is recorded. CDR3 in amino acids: CAISGQGAGQPQHF.

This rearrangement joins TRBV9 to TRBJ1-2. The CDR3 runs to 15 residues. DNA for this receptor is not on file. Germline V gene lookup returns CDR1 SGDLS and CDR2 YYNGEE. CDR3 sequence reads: CASSVSVARYYGYTF.

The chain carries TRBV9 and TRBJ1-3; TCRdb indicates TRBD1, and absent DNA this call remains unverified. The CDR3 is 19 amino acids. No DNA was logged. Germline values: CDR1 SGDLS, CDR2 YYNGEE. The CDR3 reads CASSVDDPGTTNPGNTIYF.

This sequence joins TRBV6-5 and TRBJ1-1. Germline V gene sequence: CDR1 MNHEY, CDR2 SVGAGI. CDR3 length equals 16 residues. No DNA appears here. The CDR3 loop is CASSYFGRVRNTEAFF.

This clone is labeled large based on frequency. The CDR3 region is CAMRSAGGVEQYF. V usage is TRBV5-4 and J usage is TRBJ2-7; TCRdb calls TRBD2, which cannot be checked without DNA. Germline CDR1 is SGHNT and CDR2 is YYREEE (reference sequence). CDR3 size: 13 residues. Nucleotide data are not available.

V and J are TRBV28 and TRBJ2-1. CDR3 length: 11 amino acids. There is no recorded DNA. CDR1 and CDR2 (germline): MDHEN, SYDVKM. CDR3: CASSLSNEQFF.

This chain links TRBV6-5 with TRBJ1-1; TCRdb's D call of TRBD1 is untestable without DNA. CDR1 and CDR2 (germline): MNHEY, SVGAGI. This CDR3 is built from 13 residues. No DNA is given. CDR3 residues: CASWGRGHTEAFF.

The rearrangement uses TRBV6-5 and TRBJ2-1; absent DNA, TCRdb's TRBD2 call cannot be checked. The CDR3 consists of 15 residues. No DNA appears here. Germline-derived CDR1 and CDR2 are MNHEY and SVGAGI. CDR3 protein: CASSYSRAGDNEQFF.

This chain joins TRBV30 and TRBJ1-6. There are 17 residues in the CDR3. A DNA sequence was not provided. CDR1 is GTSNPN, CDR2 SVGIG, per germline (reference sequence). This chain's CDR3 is CAWSVNRMPTLNSPLHF.

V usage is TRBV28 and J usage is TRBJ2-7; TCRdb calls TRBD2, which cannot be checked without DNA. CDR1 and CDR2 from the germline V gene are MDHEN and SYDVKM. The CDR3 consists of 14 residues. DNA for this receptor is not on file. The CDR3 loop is CASSGTSGSHEQYF.

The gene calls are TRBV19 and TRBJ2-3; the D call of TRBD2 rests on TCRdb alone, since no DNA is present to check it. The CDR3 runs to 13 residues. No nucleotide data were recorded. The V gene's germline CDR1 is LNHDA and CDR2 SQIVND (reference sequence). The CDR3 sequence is CASSPRTSGVQYF.

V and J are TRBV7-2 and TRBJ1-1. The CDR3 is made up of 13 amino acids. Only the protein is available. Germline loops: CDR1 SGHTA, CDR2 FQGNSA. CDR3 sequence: CASSPSVPTEAFF.

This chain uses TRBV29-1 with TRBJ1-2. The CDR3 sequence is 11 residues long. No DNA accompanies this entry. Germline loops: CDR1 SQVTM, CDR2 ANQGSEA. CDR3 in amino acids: CSVGGNYGYTF.

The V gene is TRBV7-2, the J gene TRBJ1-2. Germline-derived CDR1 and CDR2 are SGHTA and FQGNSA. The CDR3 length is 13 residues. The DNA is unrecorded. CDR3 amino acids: CASRLKVNYGYTF.